The 21 T cell receptor beta chains below come from one sample, sequenced in a study of T cell changes during pregnancy in multiple sclerosis. Measured with immunoSEQ multiplex PCR; TCRdb has only the in-frame clones, and not every one. Of about 62,000 clones listed, 89% are singletons. The source material was peripheral blood, sampled in the first trimester of pregnancy. The origin of the receptors is a female donor with multiple sclerosis, enrolled in a pregnancy study.

This chain joins TRBV5-1 and TRBJ2-5, with TRBD1 matching 8 bases. Germline trimming cut 0 bases from V and 3 bases from J; bases unmatched to any gene: 1. Looked up from germline, CDR1 is SGHRS and CDR2 is YFSETQ. This CDR3 contains 14 residues. For the CDR3, the DNA is TGCGCCAGCAGCTTGGGGACAGGGAAAGAGACCCAGTACTTC. Translating gives CASSLGTGKETQYF. The full variable domain, completed using reference TRBV5-1 and TRBJ2-5, is KAGVTQTPRYLIKTRGQQVTLSCSPISGHRSVSWYQQTPGQGLQFLFEYFSETQRNKGNFPGRFSGRQFSNSRSEMNVSTLELGDSALYLCASSLGTGKETQYFGPGTRLLVL.

The gene calls are TRBV15 and TRBJ2-7; tentative D call: TRBD2 (5 bases). The CDR3 is made up of 16 amino acids. Between the trimmed V and J ends, which lost 6 bases and 4 bases, there was a span of 22 bases. Per the germline V gene, CDR1 is LNHNV and CDR2 is YYDKDF (reference sequence). The CDR3 sequence is CATRIVRRVRKYEQYF. CDR3 sequence (DNA): TGTGCCACCAGGATCGTTCGGCGGGTGCGTAAATACGAGCAGTACTTC.

This clone was counted a single time. The chain joins TRBV30 to TRBJ2-7, with TRBD1 matching over 9 bases. The CDR3 has 13 amino acids. In germline, CDR1 is GTSNPN, CDR2 SVGIG (reference sequence). V gave up 3 bases and J gave up 5 bases; unmatched junction bases: 5. The CDR3 region has the DNA TGTGCCTGGAGGGACAGGGGATTGAACGAGCAGTACTTC. Its protein product is CAWRDRGLNEQYF.

The chain couples TRBV18 to TRBJ1-2, with a possible D match to TRBD1 (5 bases). The V and J ends lost 3 bases and 4 bases respectively, with 15 bases between them. The CDR3 is 15 residues long. The V gene's germline CDR1 is KGHSH and CDR2 LQKENI. The CDR3 sequence is CASSPSLDKSYGYTF. CDR3 in DNA: TGTGCCAGCTCACCCTCGTTGGACAAATCCTATGGCTACACCTTC. The full variable domain, with the rest looked up from reference TRBV18 and TRBJ1-2, is NAGVMQNPRHLVRRRGQEARLRCSPMKGHSHVYWYRQLPEEGLKFMVYLQKENIIDESGMPKERFSAEFPKEGPSILRIQQVVRGDSAAYFCASSPSLDKSYGYTFGSGTRLTVV.

This chain connects TRBV19 to TRBJ1-6; D uncertain. Trimming left V 6 bases short and J 10 bases short, with 10 bases between. This CDR3 region has 12 residues. Germline values: CDR1 LNHDA, CDR2 SQIVND (reference sequence). CDR3 DNA: TGTGCCAGTAGCCCTGTCGGGTCACCCCTCCACTTT. Its translation is CASSPVGSPLHF.

CDR3 nucleotide sequence: TGTGCCAGCAGCGTAGGAGGTGCGGGGTCGTTCGAGACCCAGTACTTC. Amino acid sequence: CASSVGGAGSFETQYF. The V gene is TRBV9, the J gene TRBJ2-5, with D possibly matching TRBD2 (6 bases). From germline, CDR1 is SGDLS and CDR2 YYNGEE. The V gene lost 0 bases and the J gene lost 5 bases, with 17 bases spanning the gap. This CDR3 spans 16 amino acids.

This clone was observed a handful of times. The chain couples TRBV29-1 to TRBJ1-1; D not certain. From germline, CDR1 is SQVTM and CDR2 ANQGSEA. The CDR3 consists of 11 residues. The CDR3 sequence is CGGFGDTEAFF. CDR3 sequence (DNA): TGCGGAGGGTTTGGAGACACTGAAGCTTTCTTT. The full variable domain, with the rest looked up from reference TRBV29-1 and TRBJ1-1, is SAVISQKPSRDICQRGTSLTIQCQVDSQVTMMFWYRQQPGQSLTLIATANQGSEATYESGFVIDKFPISRPNLTFSTLTVSNMSPEDSSIYLCGGFGDTEAFFGQGTRLTVV.

The V gene is TRBV5-1, the J gene TRBJ2-6, with a tentative D call TRBD1 (5 bases). This CDR3 spans 15 amino acids. Germline CDR1 reads SGHRS; CDR2 reads YFSETQ. V lost 4 bases and J 4 bases, leaving 12 bases between the germline ends. CDR3 nucleotide sequence: TGCGCCAGCAGCACCCCAGGGCCCGGGGCCAACGTCCTGACTTTC. Encoded protein: CASSTPGPGANVLTF. Using reference TRBV5-1 and TRBJ2-6 for the parts outside the CDR3, the full variable domain is KAGVTQTPRYLIKTRGQQVTLSCSPISGHRSVSWYQQTPGQGLQFLFEYFSETQRNKGNFPGRFSGRQFSNSRSEMNVSTLELGDSALYLCASSTPGPGANVLTFGAGSRLTVL.

V and J are TRBV28 and TRBJ2-7, with 7 nucleotides matching TRBD1. CDR1 is MDHEN and CDR2 is SYDVKM in the germline V gene. J lost 4 bases, V lost 4 bases, and 10 bases had no gene match. The CDR3 spans 15 residues. The chain's CDR3 is CASSSTGEKGYEQYF. The CDR3 DNA sequence: TGTGCCAGCAGTTCCACAGGGGAGAAGGGGTACGAGCAGTACTTC.

This chain connects TRBV6-1 to TRBJ2-2; 7 nucleotides align to TRBD1. Germline V lookup: CDR1 MNHNS, CDR2 SASEGT. The trim removed 4 bases at V and 0 bases at J, leaving 2 bases unmatched. The CDR3 has 15 amino acids. The CDR3 spells CASSGGTANTGELFF. The CDR3 DNA sequence: TGTGCCAGCAGTGGTGGGACAGCGAACACCGGGGAGCTGTTTTTT.

V gene TRBV10-3 combines with J gene TRBJ1-4; the D gene is possibly TRBD1 (5 bases). Germline values: CDR1 ENHRY, CDR2 SYGVKD. CDR3 length: 14 amino acids. V was clipped by 10 bases and J by 5 bases, with 17 bases between them. For the CDR3, the DNA is TGTGCCACCGCAGGGACTGTCCCCAATGAAAAACTGTTTTTT. Its protein product is CATAGTVPNEKLFF.

A remark on this clone: Germline is not matched at one junction end, which may reflect a read error. V usage is TRBV2 and J usage is TRBJ1-2; 8 positions match TRBD1. Germline-derived CDR1 and CDR2 are SNHLY and FYNNEI. The CDR3 sequence is 15 residues long. The CDR3 DNA reads TGTGCCAGCAGCGGAACGACAGGGGCTAAATATGGCTACACCTTC. The encoded protein is CASSGTTGAKYGYTF.

V and J are TRBV11-2 and TRBJ1-2, with 9 bases identical to TRBD1. J was trimmed by 7 bases and V by 5 bases; bases with no gene match: 5. Germline V gene sequence: CDR1 SGHAT, CDR2 FQNNGV. This CDR3 has 13 residues. The CDR3 DNA sequence: TGTGCCAGCAGCCGGGACAGGGTGACTGGCTACACCTTC. It translates to CASSRDRVTGYTF.

This clone was observed once. This chain joins TRBV6-6 and TRBJ1-1, with TRBD1 as a possible D gene (6 bases). Per germline, CDR1 MNHNY and CDR2 SVGAGI (reference sequence). Trimming took 3 bases from V and 4 from J, leaving 15 bases between them. This CDR3 comprises 15 residues. The chain's CDR3 is CASSYQGIRGTEAFF. As DNA, the CDR3 is TGTGCCAGCAGTTATCAGGGGATTCGGGGCACTGAAGCTTTCTTT.

V is TRBV25-1 and J is TRBJ2-7; 8 positions match TRBD2. The CDR3 spans 14 residues. V lost 6 bases and J lost 5; bases outside the gene matches: 9. Looked up from germline, CDR1 is MGHDK and CDR2 is SYGVNS. CDR3 residues: CASSSPGGDDEQYF. DNA for the CDR3: TGTGCCAGCAGCTCTCCGGGAGGGGACGACGAGCAGTACTTC.

The chain carries TRBV29-1 and TRBJ1-1, with a possible D match to TRBD1 (6 bases). Germline lookup yields CDR1 SQVTM and CDR2 ANQGSEA. Deletions cut 4 bases from V and 10 bases from J, with 13 bases between. This CDR3 has 11 residues. The CDR3 loop is CSVGGGQRAFF. Here the CDR3 DNA reads TGCAGCGTTGGTGGGGGACAAAGAGCTTTCTTT.

V and J are TRBV29-1 and TRBJ2-5; TRBD2 matches at 13 bases. Germline V gives CDR1 SQVTM, CDR2 ANQGSEA. The CDR3 is 15 amino acids. V trimming: 3 bases; J trimming: 0 bases; junction bases outside the gene matches: 1. In DNA, the CDR3 is TGCAGCGTTGAGACTAGCGGGGGGTACCAAGAGACCCAGTACTTC. Protein sequence: CSVETSGGYQETQYF.

This chain uses TRBV25-1 with TRBJ1-6; D perhaps matches TRBD1 (5 bases). The germline gives CDR1 MGHDK, CDR2 SYGVNS. Trimming stripped 4 bases from V and 5 bases from J, with 12 bases between. The CDR3 consists of 15 residues. CDR3 region: CASSGWGLNNSPLHF. DNA for the CDR3: TGTGCCAGCAGTGGGTGGGGCTTGAATAATTCACCCCTCCACTTT. The full variable domain, completed using reference TRBV25-1 and TRBJ1-6, is EADIYQTPRYLVIGTGKKITLECSQTMGHDKMYWYQQDPGMELHLIHYSYGVNSTEKGDLSSESTVSRIRTEHFPLTLESARPSHTSQYLCASSGWGLNNSPLHFGNGTRLTVT.

CDR3 in amino acids: CASSLSVAEDTDTQYF. CDR3 nucleotide sequence: TGTGCCAGCAGCTTATCTGTAGCGGAGGACACAGATACGCAGTATTTT. V gene TRBV11-2 combines with J gene TRBJ2-3; possible D gene TRBD2, 6 bases. The V end lost 2 bases, the J end lost 2 bases, and 14 bases lay between the germline ends. Germline V lookup: CDR1 SGHAT, CDR2 FQNNGV. The CDR3 is made up of 16 amino acids.

This rearrangement joins TRBV18 to TRBJ1-2; D is possibly TRBD1 (5 bases). Germline CDR1 and CDR2: KGHSH and LQKENI. Trimming left V 5 bases short and J 3 bases short, with 10 bases between. The CDR3 sequence is 13 residues long. CDR3 bases: TGTGCCAGCTCAGTCGACAGCGACTATGGCTACACCTTC. Its protein product is CASSVDSDYGYTF.

V gene TRBV27 combines with J gene TRBJ1-2; 8 nucleotides align to TRBD1. The junction had 12 bases not matched to a gene; V was cut back by 11 bases and J by 7 bases. CDR3 length equals 13 residues. The germline CDR1 and CDR2 sequences are MNHEY and SMNVEV (reference sequence). The CDR3 spells CAVMAGGPGGYTF. CDR3 DNA: TGTGCCGTTATGGCAGGGGGCCCCGGTGGCTACACCTTC.